The 8 T cell receptor beta chains presented below share a single source sample, sequenced in a study of T cell responses to AZD1222 COVID-19 vaccine. Measured with immunoSEQ multiplex PCR; TCRdb has only the in-frame clones, and not every one. The table has 15,000 to 20,000 clones, around 92% seen once. Source: peripheral blood, taken 28 days after the second AZD1222 dose. All receptors derive from an adult who received the AZD1222 COVID-19 vaccine.

The chain couples TRBV28 to TRBJ1-6; no firm D call. The ends were cut back, 5 bases at V and 9 bases at J, with 14 bases in the middle. CDR3 length: 14 amino acids. In germline, CDR1 is MDHEN, CDR2 SYDVKM. CDR3 loop: CASSPRLGVSPLHF. In nucleotides, the CDR3 is TGTGCCAGCAGTCCCAGGCTTGGGGTTTCACCCCTCCACTTT.

V usage is TRBV21-1 and J usage is TRBJ1-1. TRBV21-1 is a recognized pseudogene. CDR3 length: 11 amino acids. CDR3 region: CASSRGAEAFF. The CDR3 coding sequence is TGTGCCAGCAGCAGGGGGGCTGAAGCTTTCTTT.

This rearrangement joins TRBV19 to TRBJ2-3; D possibly uses TRBD1 or TRBD2 (5 bases each). The CDR3 length is 15 residues. V was trimmed by 3 bases and J by 4 bases, leaving 14 bases between them. Germline assignment: CDR1 LNHDA and CDR2 SQIVND (reference sequence). The CDR3 DNA follows: TGTGCCAGTAGTATTGGGAGACAGCGAGCAGATACGCAGTATTTT. Its protein is CASSIGRQRADTQYF.

The genes are TRBV10-1 and TRBJ1-3; no clear D. Germline CDR1 and CDR2: WNHNN and SYGVQD (reference sequence). Between the trimmed V and J ends, which lost 5 bases and 7 bases, there was a span of 9 bases. The CDR3 is 12 residues long. The CDR3 is CASSNERNTIYF. The CDR3 nucleotides read TGCGCCAGCAGTAACGAGCGGAACACCATATATTTT.

The rearrangement uses TRBV4-1 and TRBJ2-3; the match to TRBD1 covers 7 bases. V was pared by 4 bases and J by 2 bases, with 3 bases of the junction left unmatched. Germline V gives CDR1 MGHRA, CDR2 YSYEKL. CDR3 length: 14 amino acids. CDR3 loop: CASSLGTVTDTQYF. CDR3 in DNA: TGCGCCAGCAGCCTAGGGACAGTCACAGATACGCAGTATTTT.

The DNA for the CDR3 is TGTGCCAGCAGCTTAGTAGGGACGTGGCAAGAGACCCAGTACTTC. Translated: CASSLVGTWQETQYF. The chain carries TRBV7-8 and TRBJ2-5; D possibly matches TRBD1 or TRBD2 (5 bases each). Germline-derived CDR1 and CDR2 are SGHVS and FQNEAQ. V lost 1 base to trimming and J lost 2 bases, with 11 bases between them. The CDR3 loop spans 15 amino acids.

The CDR3 reads CSVEGQQYEQYF. In DNA form, the CDR3 reads TGCAGCGTTGAGGGGCAGCAGTACGAGCAGTACTTC. The rearrangement joins TRBV29-1 to TRBJ2-7; D is perhaps TRBD1 (5 bases). From germline, CDR1 is SQVTM and CDR2 ANQGSEA. The CDR3 covers 12 residues. Trimming pared 3 bases from V and 4 bases from J, leaving 10 bases between.

The V gene is TRBV10-3, the J gene TRBJ2-6, with 8 bases that match TRBD1. Germline CDR1 ENHRY, CDR2 SYGVKD. The V gene end was trimmed by 11 bases and the J gene end by 2 bases; junction bases not matched to a gene: 17. This CDR3 region has 18 residues. CDR3 coding DNA: TGTGCCGTCGGAAATACCGGGACAGGTACAGCTGGGGCCAACGTCCTGACTTTC. This sequence encodes CAVGNTGTGTAGANVLTF.